This TCR beta chain was sequenced during a study of technical replicates of blood from several donors. This table comes from immunoSEQ multiplex PCR, and its TCRdb copy is limited to in-frame clones, with some not included. The sample carries around 81,000 clones, about 81% recorded once. This CDR3 spans 13 amino acids. Germline V CDR1 and CDR2: GTSNPN, SVGIG (reference sequence). The sample consisted of PBMCs. The receptor was isolated from a human donor in good health. Some clones in this sample may be carry-over from other donors' samples. The rearrangement uses TRBV30 and TRBJ2-5; maybe TRBD1 (5 bases). The assigned J gene may be wrong: the sequence end matches TRBJ2-7 better. The CDR3 region has the DNA TGTGCCTGGAGTCCACTCCCAGGGAACGAGCAGTACTTC. This codes for CAWSPLPGNEQYF.